The TCR beta chain described here comes from a study of T cells in Graves' hyperthyroidism and ophthalmopathy. This clonotype has more than one count but fewer than ten. CDR3 length: 12 amino acids. Germline V CDR1 and CDR2: MNHNS, SASEGT. Trimming shortened V by 8 bases and J by 5 bases, and 12 bases separated the two germline ends. The source material, RNA transcripts, was used to amplify TCR beta CDR3 regions. TCR CDR3 regions were first amplified by RT-PCR with HTBI primers. MiXCR, run by TCRdb on the multiplex PCR reads, gives a single entry per CDR3 protein. Here the sample spans 700,000 or so distinct CDR3 sequences, roughly 15% being singletons.

The chain combines TRBV6-1 with TRBJ2-5; possible D gene TRBD1, 6 bases. Sequencing was performed on blood. This TCR came from a man aged 18-30 years with Graves' hyperthyroidism. The CDR3: CASVQGLETQYF. CDR3 bases: TGTGCCAGCGTACAGGGTTTGGAGACCCAGTACTTC.